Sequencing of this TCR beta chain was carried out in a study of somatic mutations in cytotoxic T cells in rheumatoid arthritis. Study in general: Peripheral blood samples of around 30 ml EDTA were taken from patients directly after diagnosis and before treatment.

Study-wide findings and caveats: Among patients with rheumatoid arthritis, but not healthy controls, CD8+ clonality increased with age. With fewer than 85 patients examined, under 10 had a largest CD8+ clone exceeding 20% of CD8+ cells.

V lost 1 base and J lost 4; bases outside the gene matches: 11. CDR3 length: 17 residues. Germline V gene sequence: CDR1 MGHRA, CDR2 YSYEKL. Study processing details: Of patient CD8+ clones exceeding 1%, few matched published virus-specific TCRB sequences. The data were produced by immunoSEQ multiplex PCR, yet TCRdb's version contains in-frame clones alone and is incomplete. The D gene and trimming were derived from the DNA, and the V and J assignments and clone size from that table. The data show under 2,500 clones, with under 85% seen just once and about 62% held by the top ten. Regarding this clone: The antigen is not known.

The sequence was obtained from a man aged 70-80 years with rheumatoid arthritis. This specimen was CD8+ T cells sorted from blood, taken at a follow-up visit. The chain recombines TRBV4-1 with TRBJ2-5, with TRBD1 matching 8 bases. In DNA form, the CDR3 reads TGCGCCAGCAGCCAAGGCCTACAGGGGGTTGGTGGAGAGACCCAGTACTTC. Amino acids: CASSQGLQGVGGETQYF.